This T cell receptor (beta chain) came from a study of shared clonotypes between healthy human individuals. Study as a whole: Three plates were used per donor for CD4 naive, three for CD4 memory, two for CD8 naive and one for CD8 memory.

Sequencing was performed with immunoSEQ multiplex PCR; in TCRdb, only in-frame clones are kept and a portion is missing. The sample records a few hundred thousand clones, around 95% being singletons. Selected positively for CCR7 and CD45RO-negative, naive CD8 cells excluded terminally differentiated effector memory CD45RA+ cells. The V gene's germline CDR1 is SGHDN and CDR2 FVKESK. V gave up 4 bases and J gave up 4 bases; unmatched junction bases: 3. CDR3 size: 14 residues. The sample consisted of naive CD8+ T cells sorted from blood. The V call is TRBV14, the J call TRBJ1-1; 10 bases are shared with TRBD1. The clonotype originates from a woman aged 25 to 39 in good health. CDR3 nucleotide sequence: TGTGCCAGCAGCCTCGGACAGGGGGGCACTGAAGCTTTCTTT. Its translation: CASSLGQGGTEAFF. Supplemented by reference TRBV14 and TRBJ1-1, the full variable domain reads EAGVTQFPSHSVIEKGQTVTLRCDPISGHDNLYWYRRVMGKEIKFLLHFVKESKQDESGMPNNRFLAERTGGTYSTLKVQPAELEDSGVYFCASSLGQGGTEAFFGQGTRLTVV.